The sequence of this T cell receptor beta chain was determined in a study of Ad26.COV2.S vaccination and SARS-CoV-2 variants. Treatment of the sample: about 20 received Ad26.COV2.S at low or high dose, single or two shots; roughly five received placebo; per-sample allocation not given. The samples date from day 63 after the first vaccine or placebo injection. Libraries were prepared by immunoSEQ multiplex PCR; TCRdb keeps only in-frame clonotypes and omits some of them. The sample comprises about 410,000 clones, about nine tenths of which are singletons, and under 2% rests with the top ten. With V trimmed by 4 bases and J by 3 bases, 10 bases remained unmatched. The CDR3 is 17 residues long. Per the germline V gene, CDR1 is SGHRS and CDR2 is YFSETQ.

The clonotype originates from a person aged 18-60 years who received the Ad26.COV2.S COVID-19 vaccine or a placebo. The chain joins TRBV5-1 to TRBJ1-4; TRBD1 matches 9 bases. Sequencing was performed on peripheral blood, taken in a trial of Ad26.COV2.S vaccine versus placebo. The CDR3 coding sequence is TGCGCCAGCAGCCCGTGGACAGGGGAGGGTGCTAATGAAAAACTGTTTTTT. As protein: CASSPWTGEGANEKLFF.